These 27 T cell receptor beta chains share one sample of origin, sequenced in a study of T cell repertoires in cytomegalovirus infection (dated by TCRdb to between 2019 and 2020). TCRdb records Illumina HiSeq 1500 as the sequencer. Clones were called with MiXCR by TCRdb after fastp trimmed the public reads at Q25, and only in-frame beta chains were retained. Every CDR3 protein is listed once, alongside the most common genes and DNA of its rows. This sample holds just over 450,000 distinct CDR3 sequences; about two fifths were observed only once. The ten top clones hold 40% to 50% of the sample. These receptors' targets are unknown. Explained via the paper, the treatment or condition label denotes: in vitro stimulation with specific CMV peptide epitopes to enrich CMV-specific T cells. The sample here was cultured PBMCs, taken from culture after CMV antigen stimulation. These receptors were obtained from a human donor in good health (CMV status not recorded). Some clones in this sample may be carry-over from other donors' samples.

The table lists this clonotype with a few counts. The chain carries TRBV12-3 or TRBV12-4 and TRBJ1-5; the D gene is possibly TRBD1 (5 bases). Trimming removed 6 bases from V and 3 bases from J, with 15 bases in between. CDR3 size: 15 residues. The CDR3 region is CASSEAVGDNQPQHF. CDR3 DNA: TGTGCCAGCAGCGAGGCGGTGGGGGACAATCAGCCCCAGCATTTT.

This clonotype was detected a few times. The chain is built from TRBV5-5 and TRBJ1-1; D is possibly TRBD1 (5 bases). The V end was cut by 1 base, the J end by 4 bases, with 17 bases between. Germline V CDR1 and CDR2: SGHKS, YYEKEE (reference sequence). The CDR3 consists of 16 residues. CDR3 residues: CASSLTPGRVGTEAFF. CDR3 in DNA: TGTGCCAGCAGCTTGACCCCGGGCAGGGTGGGCACTGAAGCTTTCTTT.

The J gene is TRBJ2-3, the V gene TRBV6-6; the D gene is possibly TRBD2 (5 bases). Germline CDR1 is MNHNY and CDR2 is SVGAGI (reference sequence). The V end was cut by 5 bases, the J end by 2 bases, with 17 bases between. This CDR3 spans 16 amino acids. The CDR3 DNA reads TGTGCCAGCAGTGCAGTAGCGAGTCTAGTCACAGATACGCAGTATTTT. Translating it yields CASSAVASLVTDTQYF.

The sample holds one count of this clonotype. This chain's CDR3 is CASSRSFDRLANYGYTF. The CDR3 nucleotides are TGTGCCAGCAGCCGTTCTTTCGACAGGCTAGCTAACTATGGCTACACCTTC. The V and J genes are TRBV7-6 and TRBJ1-2, with D possibly being TRBD1 (6 bases). V dropped 5 bases and J dropped 0 bases, with 19 bases sitting between them. The germline gives CDR1 SGHVS, CDR2 FNYEAQ. The length of the CDR3 is 17 residues.

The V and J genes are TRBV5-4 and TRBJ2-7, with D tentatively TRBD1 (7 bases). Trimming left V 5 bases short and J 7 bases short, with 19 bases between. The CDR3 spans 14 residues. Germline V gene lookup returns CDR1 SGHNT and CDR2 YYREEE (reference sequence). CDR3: CASRAAGGSSEQYF. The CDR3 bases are TGTGCCAGCAGGGCCGCAGGGGGGTCGAGTGAGCAGTACTTC.

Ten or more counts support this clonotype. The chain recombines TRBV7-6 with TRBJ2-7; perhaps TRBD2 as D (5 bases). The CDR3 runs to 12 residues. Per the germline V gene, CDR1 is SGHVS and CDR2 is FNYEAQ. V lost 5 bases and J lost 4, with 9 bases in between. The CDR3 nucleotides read TGTGCCAGCAGCCCGGGGTTTTACGAGCAGTACTTC. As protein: CASSPGFYEQYF.

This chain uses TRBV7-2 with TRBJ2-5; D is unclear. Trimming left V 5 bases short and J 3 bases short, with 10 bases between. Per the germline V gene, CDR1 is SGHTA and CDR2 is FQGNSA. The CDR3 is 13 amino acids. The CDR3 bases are TGTGCCAGCAGCCGCGCTTGGGAAGAGACCCAGTACTTC. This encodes CASSRAWEETQYF.

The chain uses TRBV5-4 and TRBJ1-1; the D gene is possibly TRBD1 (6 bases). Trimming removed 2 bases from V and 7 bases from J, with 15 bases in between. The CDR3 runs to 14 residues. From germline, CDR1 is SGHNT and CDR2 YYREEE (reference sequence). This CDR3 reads CASSFMGGRVEAFF. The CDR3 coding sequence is TGTGCCAGCAGCTTCATGGGGGGGCGCGTTGAAGCTTTCTTT.

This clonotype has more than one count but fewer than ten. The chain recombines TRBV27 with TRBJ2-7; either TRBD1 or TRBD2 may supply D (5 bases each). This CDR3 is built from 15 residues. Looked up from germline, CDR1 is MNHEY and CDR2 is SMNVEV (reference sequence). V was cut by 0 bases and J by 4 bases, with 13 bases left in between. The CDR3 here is CASSLSGIGAYEQYF. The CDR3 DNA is TGTGCCAGCAGTTTATCCGGGATAGGGGCGTACGAGCAGTACTTC.

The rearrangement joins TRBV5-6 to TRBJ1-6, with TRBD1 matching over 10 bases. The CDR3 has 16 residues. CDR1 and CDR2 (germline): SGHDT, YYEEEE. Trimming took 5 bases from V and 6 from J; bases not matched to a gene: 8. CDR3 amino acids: CASRAGQGFGNSPLHF. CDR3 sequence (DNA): TGTGCCAGCAGGGCGGGACAGGGGTTTGGTAATTCACCCCTCCACTTT. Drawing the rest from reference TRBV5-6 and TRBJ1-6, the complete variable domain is DAGVTQSPTHLIKTRGQQVTLRCSPKSGHDTVSWYQQALGQGPQFIFQYYEEEERQRGNFPDRFSGHQFPNYSSELNVNALLLGDSALYLCASRAGQGFGNSPLHFGNGTRLTVT.

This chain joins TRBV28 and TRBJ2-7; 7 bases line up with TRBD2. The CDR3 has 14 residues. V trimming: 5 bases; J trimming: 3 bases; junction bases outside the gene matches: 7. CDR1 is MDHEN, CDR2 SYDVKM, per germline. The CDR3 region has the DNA TGTGCCAGCAGTCCTCCTAGCGGCCTCTACGAGCAGTACTTC. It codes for CASSPPSGLYEQYF.

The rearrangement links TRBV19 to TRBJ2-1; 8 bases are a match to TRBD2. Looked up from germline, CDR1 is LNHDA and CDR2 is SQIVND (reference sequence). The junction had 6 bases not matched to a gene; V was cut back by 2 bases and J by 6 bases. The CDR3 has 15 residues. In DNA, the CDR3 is TGTGCCAGTAGTATAATTAGCGGGAAGTCCAATGAGCAGTTCTTC. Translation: CASSIISGKSNEQFF.

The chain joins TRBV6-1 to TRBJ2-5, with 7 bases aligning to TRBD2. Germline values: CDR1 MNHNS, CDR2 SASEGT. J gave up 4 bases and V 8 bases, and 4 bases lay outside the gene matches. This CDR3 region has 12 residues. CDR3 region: CASGRGLETQYF. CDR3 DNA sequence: TGTGCCAGCGGGAGGGGATTAGAGACCCAGTACTTC.

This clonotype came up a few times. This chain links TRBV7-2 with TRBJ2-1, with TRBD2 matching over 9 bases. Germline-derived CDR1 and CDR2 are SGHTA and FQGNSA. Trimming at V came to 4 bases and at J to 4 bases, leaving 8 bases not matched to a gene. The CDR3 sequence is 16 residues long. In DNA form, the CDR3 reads TGTGCCAGCAGCTCTCGGGGCGGGGGGGCTTACAATGAGCAGTTCTTC. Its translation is CASSSRGGGAYNEQFF.

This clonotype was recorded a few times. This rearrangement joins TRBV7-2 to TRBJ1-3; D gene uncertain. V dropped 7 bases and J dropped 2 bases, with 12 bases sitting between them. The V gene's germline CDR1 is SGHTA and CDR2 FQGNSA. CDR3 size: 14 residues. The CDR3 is CASILMGAGNTIYF. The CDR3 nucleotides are TGTGCCAGCATCCTCATGGGAGCTGGAAACACCATATATTTT. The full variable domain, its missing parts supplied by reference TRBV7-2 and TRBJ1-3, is GAGVSQSPSNKVTEKGKDVELRCDPISGHTALYWYRQSLGQGLEFLIYFQGNSAPDKSGLPSDRFSAERTGGSVSTLTIQRTQQEDSAVYLCASILMGAGNTIYFGEGSWLTVV.

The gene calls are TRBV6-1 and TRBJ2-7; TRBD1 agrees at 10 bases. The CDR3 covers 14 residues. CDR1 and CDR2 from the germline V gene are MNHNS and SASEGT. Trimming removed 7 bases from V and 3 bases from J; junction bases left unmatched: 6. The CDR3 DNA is TGTGCCAGCACCCTGGGACAGGGGAGCTACGAGCAGTACTTC. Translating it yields CASTLGQGSYEQYF.

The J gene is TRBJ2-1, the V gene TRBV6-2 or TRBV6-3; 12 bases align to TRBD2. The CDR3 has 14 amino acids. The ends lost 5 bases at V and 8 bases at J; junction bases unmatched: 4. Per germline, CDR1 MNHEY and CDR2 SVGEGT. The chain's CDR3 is CASSRLAGEHEQFF. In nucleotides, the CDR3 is TGTGCCAGCAGTAGACTAGCGGGAGAGCATGAGCAGTTCTTC.

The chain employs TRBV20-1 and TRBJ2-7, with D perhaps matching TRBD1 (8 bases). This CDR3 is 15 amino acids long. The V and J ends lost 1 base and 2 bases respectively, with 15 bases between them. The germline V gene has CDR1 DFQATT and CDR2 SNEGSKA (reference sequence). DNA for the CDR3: TGCAGTGCTAGAGGGGAGGGACAGGAAGCCTACGAGCAGTACTTC. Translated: CSARGEGQEAYEQYF.

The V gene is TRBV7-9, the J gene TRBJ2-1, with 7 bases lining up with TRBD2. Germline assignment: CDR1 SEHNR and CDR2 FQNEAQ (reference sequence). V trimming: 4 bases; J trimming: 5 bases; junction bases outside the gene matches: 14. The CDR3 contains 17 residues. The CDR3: CASSSFLGLRVDNEQFF. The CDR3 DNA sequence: TGTGCCAGCAGCTCCTTTCTGGGACTAAGAGTCGACAATGAGCAGTTCTTC.

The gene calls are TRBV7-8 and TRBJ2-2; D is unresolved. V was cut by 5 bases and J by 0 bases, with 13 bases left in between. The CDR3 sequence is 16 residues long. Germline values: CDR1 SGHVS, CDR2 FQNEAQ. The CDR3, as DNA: TGTGCCAGCAGCCCTTCCCGGGTCACGAACACCGGGGAGCTGTTTTTT. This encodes CASSPSRVTNTGELFF.

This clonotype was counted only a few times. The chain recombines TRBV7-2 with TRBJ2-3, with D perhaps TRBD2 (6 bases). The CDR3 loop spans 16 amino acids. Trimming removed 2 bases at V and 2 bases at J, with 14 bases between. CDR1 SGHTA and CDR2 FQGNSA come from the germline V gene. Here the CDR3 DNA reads TGTGCCAGCAGCTTATGGCTAGCGCCGACCACAGATACGCAGTATTTT. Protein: CASSLWLAPTTDTQYF.

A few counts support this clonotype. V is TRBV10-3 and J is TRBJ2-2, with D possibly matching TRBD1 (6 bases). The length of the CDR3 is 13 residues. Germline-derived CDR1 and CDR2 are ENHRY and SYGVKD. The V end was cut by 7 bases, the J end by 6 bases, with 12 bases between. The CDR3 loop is CAINPGVAGELFF. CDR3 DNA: TGTGCCATCAATCCAGGGGTTGCCGGGGAGCTGTTTTTT.

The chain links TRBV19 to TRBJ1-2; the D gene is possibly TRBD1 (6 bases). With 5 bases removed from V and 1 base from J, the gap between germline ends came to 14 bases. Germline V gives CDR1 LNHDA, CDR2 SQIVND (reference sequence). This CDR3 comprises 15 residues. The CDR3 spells CASSLPGQLNYGYTF. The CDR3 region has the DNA TGTGCCAGTAGTCTCCCAGGACAGCTTAACTATGGCTACACCTTC.

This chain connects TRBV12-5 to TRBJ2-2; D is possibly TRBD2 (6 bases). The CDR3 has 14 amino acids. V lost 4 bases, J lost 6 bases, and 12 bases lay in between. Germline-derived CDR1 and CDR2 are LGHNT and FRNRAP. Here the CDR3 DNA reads TGTGCTAGTGGTTCCCTCGGGGGAGCCGGGGAGCTGTTTTTT. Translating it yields CASGSLGGAGELFF.

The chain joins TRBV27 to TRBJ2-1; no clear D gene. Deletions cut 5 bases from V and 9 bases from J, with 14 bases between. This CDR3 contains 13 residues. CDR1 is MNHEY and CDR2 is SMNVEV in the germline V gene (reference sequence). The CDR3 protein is CASSVKLTREQFF. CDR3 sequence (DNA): TGTGCCAGCAGTGTAAAACTGACGCGTGAGCAGTTCTTC.

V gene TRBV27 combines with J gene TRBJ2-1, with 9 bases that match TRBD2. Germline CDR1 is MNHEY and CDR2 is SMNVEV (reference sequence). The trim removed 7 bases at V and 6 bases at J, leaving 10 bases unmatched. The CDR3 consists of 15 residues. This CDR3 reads CASTNLGGRANEQFF. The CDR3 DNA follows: TGTGCCAGCACCAATTTGGGCGGGAGGGCCAATGAGCAGTTCTTC.

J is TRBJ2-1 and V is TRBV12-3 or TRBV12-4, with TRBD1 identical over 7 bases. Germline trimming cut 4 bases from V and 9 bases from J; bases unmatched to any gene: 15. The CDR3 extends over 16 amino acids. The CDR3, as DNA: TGTGCCAGCAGTTGGCCGTTTGGACAGGCGTTCACTGAGCAGTTCTTC. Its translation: CASSWPFGQAFTEQFF.